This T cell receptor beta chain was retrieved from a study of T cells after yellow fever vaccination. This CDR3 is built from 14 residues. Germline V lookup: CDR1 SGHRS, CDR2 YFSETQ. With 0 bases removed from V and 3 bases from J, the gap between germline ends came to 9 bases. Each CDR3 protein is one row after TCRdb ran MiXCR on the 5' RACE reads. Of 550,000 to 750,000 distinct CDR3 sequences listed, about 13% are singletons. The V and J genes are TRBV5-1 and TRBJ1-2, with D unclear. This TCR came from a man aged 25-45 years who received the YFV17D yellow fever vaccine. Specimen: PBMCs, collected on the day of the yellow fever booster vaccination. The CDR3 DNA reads TGCGCCAGCAGCTTGGCGCCGGAAGACTATGGCTACACCTTC. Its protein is CASSLAPEDYGYTF.